The entry below gives a single TCR beta chain sequence along with its context. Its antigen is not identified. One entry per CDR3 protein, called by TCRdb with MiXCR from the reads. In the table there are 150,000 to 200,000 distinct CDR3 sequences, less than 25% of which are singletons. This record belongs to a study of T cell repertoires in cytomegalovirus infection. V lost 1 base, J lost 6 bases, and 4 bases stayed unmatched. CDR1 and CDR2 from the germline V gene are SGHVS and FNYEAQ. The CDR3 runs to 16 residues. The V and J genes are TRBV7-6 and TRBJ2-1, with TRBD2 matching over 12 bases. The starting material was CD8+ T cells from cultured PBMCs, obtained from culture after CMV antigen stimulation. This receptor was taken from a human donor in good health (CMV status not recorded). Some clones in this sample may be carry-over from other donors' samples. Here the CDR3 DNA reads TGTGCCAGCAGCTTAGAACTAGCGGGGGGTAGCAATGAGCAGTTCTTC. This codes for CASSLELAGGSNEQFF.